A selection of T cell receptor beta chains follows, all from one sample in a study of shared T cell receptors in the human thymus. Clones were sequenced by immunoSEQ multiplex PCR, and TCRdb holds only the in-frame ones, with some missing. This table holds roughly 550,000 clones, 78% found once. The sample also formed part of further work on human thymus T cells.

Sequencing was performed on thymocytes. The receptors were gathered from a boy younger than two with a congenital heart defect. CDR3s include the opening cysteine and the closing phenylalanine or tryptophan. D genes are given only for firm matches. Some rows mark clone size as missing; the rest say once, few, many or name a class of expanded clone.

>TRBV30|few|TRBJ2-7|TRBD1
TGTGCCTGGAGTGTACTCGAGGGGAATTACAGGGGGAGCTACGAGCAGTACTTC
CAWSVLEGNYRGSYEQYF
>TRBV4-3|.|TRBJ2-1|TRBD2
TGCGCCAGCAGCCAAGTTACTAGCGGGTACAATGAGCAGTTCTTC
CASSQVTSGYNEQFF
>TRBV27|few|TRBJ2-5|TRBD1
TGTGCCAGCAGTTTAACCCAGGGGGCCCGTGGGTCAGAGACCCAGTACTTC
CASSLTQGARGSETQYF
>TRBV7-9|few|TRBJ2-5|TRBD2
TGTGCCAGCAGCTTAGTAAGGACTAGCGGGGCGGGGGAGACCCAGTACTTC
CASSLVRTSGAGETQYF
>TRBV27|.|TRBJ1-1|TRBD1
TGTGCCAGCAGCCAGGACAGGTCGGTTTTCTTT
CASSQDRSVFF
>TRBV27|.|TRBJ2-5|.
TGTGCCAGCAGTTTATCGATTCGGGAAGAGACCCAGTACTTC
CASSLSIREETQYF
>TRBV4-3|.|TRBJ2-2|.
TGCGCCAGCAGCCAAGATTGGGTAGCGGTGAACACCGGGGAGCTGTTTTTT
CASSQDWVAVNTGELFF
>TRBV5-1|.|TRBJ2-7|.
TGCGCCAGCAGCTCTTCCCCGAGACTAGGTAAGGACTACGAGCAGTACTTC
CASSSSPRLGKDYEQYF
>TRBV19|few|TRBJ2-7|TRBD1
TGTGCCAGTAGTATAGATGGGGGACAGGGCTACGAGCAGTACTTC
CASSIDGGQGYEQYF
>TRBV29-1|.|TRBJ2-7|.
TGCAGCGTTGAACTCAGCACCGGGACTGCCCTATACGAGCAGTACTTC
CSVELSTGTALYEQYF
>TRBV6-6|.|TRBJ1-3|.
TGTGCCAGCACCCCAGGGGATTCTGGAAACACCATATATTTT
CASTPGDSGNTIYF
>TRBV30|.|TRBJ1-3|TRBD1
TGTGCCTGGAGTGTCCGACAGGGGCCCCCTGGAAACACCATATATTTT
CAWSVRQGPPGNTIYF
>TRBV6-5|.|TRBJ2-5|.
TGTGCCAGCAGTAGTGAGGGACTGAATCAAGAGACCCAGTACTTC
CASSSEGLNQETQYF
>TRBV27|.|TRBJ2-1|.
TGTGCCAGCAGTTTATTGAGCGGGCAACGCAATGAGCAGTTCTTC
CASSLLSGQRNEQFF
>TRBV28|.|TRBJ2-1|TRBD2
TGTGCCAGCAGTCAGACTAGCGGGAGTTACAATGAGCAGTTCTTC
CASSQTSGSYNEQFF
>TRBV6-6|.|TRBJ1-2|.
TGTGCCCTCGGGGGGAGTAATGGCTACACCTTC
CALGGSNGYTF
>TRBV9|.|TRBJ2-1|.
TGTGCCAGCAGCCGGCCCTACAGGGATGAGCAGTTCTTC
CASSRPYRDEQFF
>TRBV6-5|.|TRBJ1-2|.
TGTGCCAGCAGTGCACAGGGTGGAGGATATGGCTACACCTTC
CASSAQGGGYGYTF
>TRBV28|.|TRBJ2-1|TRBD2
TGTGCCAGCAGTAGCGGGAGCGGTTACAATGAGCAGTTCTTC
CASSSGSGYNEQFF
>TRBV7-2|.|TRBJ2-1|TRBD2
TGTGCCAGCAGCCCTGGGACTAGCGGGAGTGAAAATGAGCAGTTCTTC
CASSPGTSGSENEQFF
>TRBV28|.|TRBJ1-5|TRBD1
TGTGCCAGCACCTTACACCTCCCGCGAGGACAGGACAATCAGCCCCAGCATTTT
CASTLHLPRGQDNQPQHF
>TRBV12-2|few|TRBJ2-5|.
TGTGCAAGTCGCTTAGCCCGGACCCGGGGAGAGACCCAGTACTTC
CASRLARTRGETQYF
>TRBV27|few|TRBJ2-2|TRBD2
TGTGCCAGCACCCTACTAGCGGGAGCAACCGGGGAGCTGTTTTTT
CASTLLAGATGELFF
>TRBV10-2|few|TRBJ2-5|.
TGCGCCAGCAGTGAGTCGGGCAGGGCCCCCCGTCAAGAGACCCAGTACTTC
CASSESGRAPRQETQYF
>TRBV7-9|.|TRBJ1-1|.
TGTGCCAGCAGCTTGGCGGGGGCGGTCACTGAAGCTTTCTTT
CASSLAGAVTEAFF
>TRBV2|.|TRBJ2-7|TRBD2
TGTGCCTTAACCTGGGGGGGCGAGCAGTACTTC
CALTWGGEQYF
>TRBV5-1|once|TRBJ2-4|TRBD1
TGCGCCAGCAGCGAGGACAGGGAGTCCAAAAACATTCAGTACTTC
CASSEDRESKNIQYF
>TRBV6-5|.|TRBJ2-1|.
TGTGCCAGCAGCCCTCCGACTGACAATGAGCAGTTCTTC
CASSPPTDNEQFF
>TRBV7-9|.|TRBJ2-1|TRBD2
TGTGCCAGCAGCTCCAAAGCGGGAAACTACAATGAGCAGTTCTTC
CASSSKAGNYNEQFF
>TRBV18|.|TRBJ2-5|TRBD1
TGTGCCAGCTCACCACGTCCCAGGGGGATATTCCAAGAGACCCAGTACTTC
CASSPRPRGIFQETQYF
>TRBV6-5|.|TRBJ2-7|.
TGTGCCAGCAGCCCCCCTTTGGGCGCTCCCCACGAGCAGTACTTC
CASSPPLGAPHEQYF
>TRBV7-8|.|TRBJ1-5|.
TGTGCCAGCAGCCGCTGGCAGGTCAGCAATCAGCCCCAGCATTTT
CASSRWQVSNQPQHF
>TRBV11-2|.|TRBJ1-3|.
TGTGCCAGCAGCTTAGTCGGTTCGGGGTTTGCCTCTGGAAACACCATATATTTT
CASSLVGSGFASGNTIYF
>TRBV10-3|.|TRBJ2-3|TRBD1
TGTGCCATCAAGGGGACAGACCAGGATACGCAGTATTTT
CAIKGTDQDTQYF
>TRBV2|.|TRBJ2-2|TRBD2
TGTGCCAGCAGCTGGGTCAGCGGGAGGGGAACCGGGGAGCTGTTTTTT
CASSWVSGRGTGELFF
>TRBV6-4|.|TRBJ2-3|TRBD2
TGTGCCAGCAGTACCAGCGGGAGGGATGACGACACGCAGTATTTT
CASSTSGRDDDTQYF
>TRBV11-3|once|TRBJ1-2|.
TGTGCCAGCAGCTTAGCGCGACAGGAAAACCATTATGGCTACACCTTC
CASSLARQENHYGYTF
>TRBV27|.|TRBJ1-2|.
TGTGCCAGCAGGGCAGGGGCTATGAGGGATGGCTACACCTTC
CASRAGAMRDGYTF
>TRBV2|.|TRBJ2-1|.
TGTGCCAGTACCCTAGGTGGGAGGGGGGCCTACAATGAGCAGTTCTTC
CASTLGGRGAYNEQFF
>TRBV28|.|TRBJ2-1|.
TGTGCCAGCAGTTTACCGAGGGTCGTCTCCTACAATGAGCAGTTCTTC
CASSLPRVVSYNEQFF
>TRBV18|few|TRBJ1-5|.
TGTGCCAGCTCACCACCTTATAGCAATCAGCCCCAGCATTTT
CASSPPYSNQPQHF
>TRBV4-3|.|TRBJ2-2|.
TGCGCCAGCAGCCCCGGGCTAGCCCGCCTCCCCGGGGAGCTGTTTTTT
CASSPGLARLPGELFF
>TRBV7-8|few|TRBJ2-5|.
TGTGCCAGCAGCTTAGCGTGGGGGCACCAAGAGACCCAGTACTTC
CASSLAWGHQETQYF
>TRBV5-1|.|TRBJ2-2|TRBD1
TGCGCCAGCAGCACTTCCGCGTTGGACAGGAGGAACACCGGGGAGCTGTTTTTT
CASSTSALDRRNTGELFF
>TRBV4-1|.|TRBJ2-2|.
TGCGCCAGCAGCCAAAAAAAGCTAGAGGTGTACACCGGGGAGCTGTTTTTT
CASSQKKLEVYTGELFF
>TRBV10-3|.|TRBJ2-1|.
TGTGCCATCAGTGACGTCTCTTTGGGTCCGGGAGTCGGCAATGAGCAGTTCTTC
CAISDVSLGPGVGNEQFF
>TRBV4-3|.|TRBJ2-2|.
TGCGCCAGCAGCCAAGATTCGAGCGACCGGACCGGGGAGCTGTTTTTT
CASSQDSSDRTGELFF
>TRBV15|.|TRBJ2-7|TRBD2
TGTGCCACCAGCAGAGATACCGTTAGCGGGAGTAAGGACTACGAGCAGTACTTC
CATSRDTVSGSKDYEQYF
>TRBV19|.|TRBJ1-5|TRBD1
TGTGCCAGTAGTACCGGGACAGGGGGTAAGGATCAGCCCCAGCATTTT
CASSTGTGGKDQPQHF
>TRBV2|.|TRBJ2-7|TRBD2
TGTGCCAGCAGTCTACTCTACACTAGCGGGAGCTCCTACGAGCAGTACTTC
CASSLLYTSGSSYEQYF
>TRBV11-2|.|TRBJ2-1|TRBD2
TGTGCCAGCAGCTCTGGGACTAGCGAGACTAGCTCCTACAATGAGCAGTTCTTC
CASSSGTSETSSYNEQFF
>TRBV28|once|TRBJ1-5|TRBD1
TGTGCCAGCAGTTTCAGGGGGTTCCAGCCCCAGCATTTT
CASSFRGFQPQHF
>TRBV4-2|.|TRBJ2-3|.
TGTGCCAGCAGCCAAGACCACAGCCCCACAGATACGCAGTATTTT
CASSQDHSPTDTQYF
>TRBV4-3|.|TRBJ2-3|TRBD2
TGCGCCAGCAGCCAAGACGGAGCGGGAGGCCTCACAGATACGCAGTATTTT
CASSQDGAGGLTDTQYF
>TRBV4-2|.|TRBJ2-7|TRBD2
TGTGCCAGCAGCCACCCCTTAGCGGGGGGCACCTACGAGCAGTACTTC
CASSHPLAGGTYEQYF
>TRBV29-1|once|TRBJ2-3|TRBD2
TGCAGCGTTGAAGATGTTGGCGGGGGGGAAGATACGCAGTATTTT
CSVEDVGGGEDTQYF
>TRBV10-3|few|TRBJ1-1|.
TGTGCCATCAGGTGGGAGGGGGAATCTGAAGCTTTCTTT
CAIRWEGESEAFF